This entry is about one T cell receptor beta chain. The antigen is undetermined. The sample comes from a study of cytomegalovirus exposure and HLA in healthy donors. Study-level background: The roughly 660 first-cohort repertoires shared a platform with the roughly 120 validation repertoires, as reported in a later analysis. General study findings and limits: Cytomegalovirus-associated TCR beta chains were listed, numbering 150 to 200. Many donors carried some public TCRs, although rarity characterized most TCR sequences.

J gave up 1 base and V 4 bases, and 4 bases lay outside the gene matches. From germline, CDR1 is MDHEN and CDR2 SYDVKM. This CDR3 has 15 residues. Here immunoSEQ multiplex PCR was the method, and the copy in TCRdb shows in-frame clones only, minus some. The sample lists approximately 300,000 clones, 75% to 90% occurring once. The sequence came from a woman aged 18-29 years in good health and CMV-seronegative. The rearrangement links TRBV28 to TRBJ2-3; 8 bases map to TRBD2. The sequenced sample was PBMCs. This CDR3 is CASSSAGEGTDTQYF. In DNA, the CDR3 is TGTGCCAGCAGTTCAGCGGGAGAGGGCACAGATACGCAGTATTTT.